The 25 T cell receptor beta chains below all came from one sample that was sequenced in a study of cytotoxic CD8 clonotypes in ibrutinib-treated CLL. The repertoire was sequenced with immunoSEQ multiplex PCR; TCRdb's copy has only in-frame clones and lacks some. The sample holds tens of thousands of clones, less than 90% seen once. Here the sequenced sample was PBMCs, taken after 24 months of ibrutinib treatment. The receptors come from a human donor with chronic lymphocytic leukemia.

The CDR3 protein is CATRVGETEAFF. The CDR3 nucleotides are TGTGCCACCAGAGTTGGGGAGACTGAAGCTTTCTTT. The V call is TRBV15, the J call TRBJ1-1; D gene unclear. CDR3 length equals 12 residues. Germline CDR1 is LNHNV and CDR2 is YYDKDF (reference sequence). V was shortened by 6 bases and J by 5 bases, with 10 bases between the two germline ends. Filled out from reference TRBV15 and TRBJ1-1, the complete variable domain reads DAMVIQNPRYQVTQFGKPVTLSCSQTLNHNVMYWYQQKSSQAPKLLFHYYDKDFNNEADTPDNFQSRRPNTSFCFLDIRSPGLGDTAMYLCATRVGETEAFFGQGTRLTVV.

V is TRBV10-3 and J is TRBJ2-3, with D tentatively TRBD2 (7 bases). Trimming cost V 10 bases and J 6 bases, with 23 bases left between them. CDR3 length: 15 residues. Germline V lookup: CDR1 ENHRY, CDR2 SYGVKD. For the CDR3, the DNA is TGTGCCACCTGGGCGAGGGAGGGCCAGGGGGATACGCAGTATTTT. Its translation: CATWAREGQGDTQYF.

The rearrangement uses TRBV30 and TRBJ2-7; either TRBD1 or TRBD2 may fit D (6 bases each). Trimming took 1 base from V and 6 from J, leaving 16 bases between them. CDR3 length: 14 residues. Germline V gene sequence: CDR1 GTSNPN, CDR2 SVGIG (reference sequence). This CDR3 reads CAWSEKVRGGEQYF. The CDR3 coding sequence is TGTGCCTGGAGTGAAAAGGTCAGGGGAGGCGAGCAGTACTTC.

The chain uses TRBV7-8 and TRBJ2-5, with TRBD2 matching over 10 bases. This CDR3 spans 16 amino acids. J was trimmed by 5 bases and V by 5 bases; bases with no gene match: 11. Germline CDR1 reads SGHVS; CDR2 reads FQNEAQ. The CDR3 DNA follows: TGTGCCAGCAGCAGGACTAGCGGCTCAACGGGGGAGACCCAGTACTTC. Encoded protein: CASSRTSGSTGETQYF.

This clone was seen a handful of times. The chain links TRBV5-5 to TRBJ1-1; the match to TRBD1 covers 8 bases. CDR1 SGHKS and CDR2 YYEKEE come from the germline V gene (reference sequence). The CDR3 loop spans 14 amino acids. V was pared by 1 base and J by 4 bases, with 3 bases of the junction left unmatched. In DNA form, the CDR3 reads TGTGCCAGCAGCTTGTGGACAGGGCCCACTGAAGCTTTCTTT. Amino acid sequence: CASSLWTGPTEAFF.

V gene TRBV6-5 combines with J gene TRBJ1-1; TRBD1 is a possible D gene (6 bases). There are 14 residues in the CDR3. V was trimmed by 0 bases and J by 7 bases, leaving 12 bases between them. Germline values: CDR1 MNHEY, CDR2 SVGAGI. DNA for the CDR3: TGTGCCAGCAGTTACTCGAGGACAGTGGGTGAAGCTTTCTTT. Encoded protein: CASSYSRTVGEAFF.

The gene calls are TRBV10-2 and TRBJ1-2; D is possibly TRBD1 (5 bases). This CDR3 has 14 residues. V was cut by 3 bases and J by 7 bases, with 15 bases left in between. Germline V gives CDR1 WSHSY, CDR2 SAAADI. The DNA for the CDR3 is TGCGCCAGCAGTGACCCAGGGTCCCGGGGTGGCTACACCTTC. As protein: CASSDPGSRGGYTF.

CDR3 nucleotides: TGCACCAGCAGCCAATTTCCCGGGGAGCACTATAACACCGGGGAGCTGTTTTTT. Translated: CTSSQFPGEHYNTGELFF. The gene calls are TRBV1 and TRBJ2-2; the table gives TRBD2 as D, unverified against the DNA. TRBV1 represents a pseudogene. The length of the CDR3 is 18 residues.

The V gene is TRBV19, the J gene TRBJ2-1; a weak D match, TRBD2 (6 bases). The CDR3 length is 15 residues. Deletions cut 4 bases from V and 2 bases from J, with 12 bases between. Germline CDR1 LNHDA, CDR2 SQIVND (reference sequence). In nucleotides, the CDR3 is TGTGCCAGTAGTAGGGAGGCCCTTACCTACAATGAGCAGTTCTTC. This encodes CASSREALTYNEQFF. Drawing the rest from reference TRBV19 and TRBJ2-1, the complete variable domain is DGGITQSPKYLFRKEGQNVTLSCEQNLNHDAMYWYRQDPGQGLRLIYYSQIVNDFQKGDIAEGYSVSREKKESFPLTVTSAQKNPTAFYLCASSREALTYNEQFFGPGTRLTVL.

The chain recombines TRBV7-2 with TRBJ2-7; the D gene is possibly TRBD2 (6 bases). Deletions cut 4 bases from V and 6 bases from J, with 7 bases between. Germline V lookup: CDR1 SGHTA, CDR2 FQGNSA. This CDR3 comprises 11 residues. The DNA for the CDR3 is TGTGCCAGCAGCTGGGGGGTCGAGCAGTACTTC. It yields the protein CASSWGVEQYF.

This chain connects TRBV7-2 to TRBJ2-4, with TRBD1 matching over 10 bases. The germline V gene encodes CDR1 SGHTA and CDR2 FQGNSA. The CDR3 has 17 residues. Losses at the gene ends were 3 bases for V and 1 base for J; bases not matched to a gene: 6. The CDR3: CASSFPSGQGAKNIQYF. For the CDR3, the DNA is TGTGCCAGCAGCTTCCCGTCGGGACAGGGGGCCAAAAACATTCAGTACTTC.

The chain recombines TRBV18 with TRBJ2-5; TRBD2 might be the D (6 bases). Germline V CDR1 and CDR2: KGHSH, LQKENI. Trimming left V 4 bases short and J 7 bases short, with 16 bases between. The CDR3 contains 14 residues. CDR3 DNA sequence: TGTGCCAGCTCACACCGGGACTCACGGGGGACCCAGTACTTC. Encoded protein: CASSHRDSRGTQYF.

The gene calls are TRBV5-4 and TRBJ2-3; D remains ambiguous. Trimming removed 2 bases at V and 3 bases at J, with 10 bases between. This CDR3 spans 14 amino acids. CDR1 is SGHNT, CDR2 YYREEE, per germline (reference sequence). The CDR3 region is CASSFGAGTDTQYF. The CDR3 bases are TGTGCCAGCAGCTTCGGTGCCGGGACAGATACGCAGTATTTT.

This clone showed up just a few times. The V call is TRBV19, the J call TRBJ2-7; 9 nucleotides line up with TRBD1. CDR3 length: 15 amino acids. The V segment lost 6 bases and the J segment 4 bases; nucleotides outside the gene matches: 10. Germline CDR1 LNHDA, CDR2 SQIVND (reference sequence). CDR3 residues: CASSPDRTGAYEQYF. In DNA, the CDR3 is TGTGCCAGTAGCCCAGATCGGACAGGGGCTTACGAGCAGTACTTC. Looking up the rest from reference TRBV19 and TRBJ2-7 gives the full variable domain: DGGITQSPKYLFRKEGQNVTLSCEQNLNHDAMYWYRQDPGQGLRLIYYSQIVNDFQKGDIAEGYSVSREKKESFPLTVTSAQKNPTAFYLCASSPDRTGAYEQYFGPGTRLTVT.

V is TRBV5-1 and J is TRBJ1-3, with a tentative D call TRBD1 (6 bases). Looked up from germline, CDR1 is SGHRS and CDR2 is YFSETQ. The CDR3 contains 17 residues. Trimming removed 4 bases at V and 4 bases at J, with 21 bases between. The CDR3, as DNA: TGCGCCAGCAGCGTTTCAGGGGAAAGGCTCTCGGGAAACACCATATATTTT. It specifies CASSVSGERLSGNTIYF.

The chain employs TRBV7-6 and TRBJ2-1, with 10 bases aligning to TRBD2. In germline, CDR1 is SGHVS, CDR2 FNYEAQ. The CDR3 extends over 15 amino acids. V gave up 2 bases and J gave up 7 bases; unmatched junction bases: 5. CDR3: CASSLLAGAINEQFF. The CDR3, as DNA: TGTGCCAGCAGCTTACTAGCGGGAGCGATAAATGAGCAGTTCTTC.

With regard to this clone: Distinct nucleotide sequences in the sample also encode this CDR3. This sequence joins TRBV7-9 and TRBJ2-2, with D hard to call. Per the germline V gene, CDR1 is SEHNR and CDR2 is FQNEAQ (reference sequence). The length of the CDR3 is 13 residues. V gave up 2 bases and J gave up 7 bases, with 8 bases separating them. DNA of the CDR3: TGTGCCAGCAGCTTAAGCCGAGACGGGGAGCTGTTTTTT. Translation gives CASSLSRDGELFF. Variable domain in full (rest from reference TRBV7-9 and TRBJ2-2): DTGVSQNPRHKITKRGQNVTFRCDPISEHNRLYWYRQTLGQGPEFLTYFQNEAQLEKSRLLSDRFSAERPKGSFSTLEIQRTEQGDSAMYLCASSLSRDGELFFGEGSRLTVL.

The chain combines TRBV19 with TRBJ2-1; D unresolved. The CDR3 consists of 15 residues. V gave up 6 bases and J gave up 7 bases, with 19 bases separating them. CDR1 is LNHDA, CDR2 SQIVND, per germline (reference sequence). CDR3 residues: CASSPTRDWSNEQFF. For the CDR3, the DNA is TGTGCCAGTAGCCCAACGAGAGACTGGTCAAATGAGCAGTTCTTC.

The V and J genes are TRBV18 and TRBJ2-2; 8 nucleotides agree with TRBD1. The CDR3 has 15 residues. The V gene end was trimmed by 3 bases and the J gene end by 4 bases; junction bases not matched to a gene: 4. Germline assignment: CDR1 KGHSH and CDR2 LQKENI. The CDR3 bases are TGTGCCAGCTCACCCGGACAGGGTTCCACCGGGGAGCTGTTTTTT. This sequence encodes CASSPGQGSTGELFF.

V is TRBV7-9 and J is TRBJ2-1, with D perhaps given as TRBD1 or TRBD2 (5 bases each). V dropped 1 base and J dropped 6 bases, with 16 bases sitting between them. Germline CDR1 SEHNR, CDR2 FQNEAQ (reference sequence). The CDR3 has 16 amino acids. The CDR3 spells CASSLESGIGGNEQFF. CDR3 nucleotide sequence: TGTGCCAGCAGCTTAGAGTCCGGGATTGGGGGCAATGAGCAGTTCTTC.

The chain combines TRBV5-4 with TRBJ2-7; D is tentatively TRBD1 or TRBD2 (5 bases each). CDR3 length equals 15 residues. The V gene lost 4 bases and the J gene lost 3 bases, with 17 bases spanning the gap. The germline gives CDR1 SGHNT, CDR2 YYREEE (reference sequence). The CDR3 reads CASSHQQVGVYEQYF. CDR3 coding DNA: TGTGCCAGCAGCCACCAACAGGTGGGAGTCTACGAGCAGTACTTC.

The V gene is TRBV30, the J gene TRBJ2-3, with D perhaps TRBD1 (5 bases). The CDR3 is made up of 14 amino acids. The ends were cut back, 5 bases at V and 0 bases at J, with 12 bases in the middle. Germline-derived CDR1 and CDR2 are GTSNPN and SVGIG (reference sequence). This CDR3 is CAWSAGRSTDTQYF. The CDR3, as DNA: TGTGCCTGGTCGGCAGGGCGAAGCACAGATACGCAGTATTTT.

V usage is TRBV9 and J usage is TRBJ2-3, with D perhaps given as TRBD1 or TRBD2 (6 bases each). The CDR3 loop spans 16 amino acids. Germline lookup yields CDR1 SGDLS and CDR2 YYNGEE. Between the trimmed V and J ends, which lost 0 bases and 1 base, there was a span of 12 bases. The CDR3 protein is CASSVGGAMGTDTQYF. The DNA of the CDR3 is TGTGCCAGCAGCGTAGGGGGGGCGATGGGCACAGATACGCAGTATTTT.

In its sample, this clone was seen a few times. V is TRBV6-5 and J is TRBJ2-7, with 7 bases fitting TRBD1. The junction had 10 bases not matched to a gene; V was cut back by 7 bases and J by 4 bases. The CDR3 is made up of 14 amino acids. Germline-derived CDR1 and CDR2 are MNHEY and SVGAGI. CDR3 sequence reads: CASNLDRVAYEQYF. The DNA for the CDR3 is TGTGCCAGCAACCTAGACAGGGTAGCATACGAGCAGTACTTC.

The chain combines TRBV7-8 with TRBJ2-7; the match to TRBD2 covers 8 bases. J lost 2 bases, V lost 5 bases, and 11 bases had no gene match. This CDR3 has 16 amino acids. Germline V lookup: CDR1 SGHVS, CDR2 FQNEAQ. The CDR3 here is CASSQYQLAGTYEQYF. Written as DNA, the CDR3 is TGTGCCAGCAGCCAATACCAATTAGCGGGAACCTACGAGCAGTACTTC.